Listed below are T cell receptor beta chains from one sample, sequenced in a study of PD-1 blockade in mismatch repair-deficient tumors. Libraries were prepared by immunoSEQ multiplex PCR; TCRdb keeps only in-frame clonotypes and omits some of them. The top ten hold around 3.3% of the sample, which has around 49,000 clones, more than 65% seen once. This material consisted of PBMCs, taken before pembrolizumab treatment. These receptors all stem from an adult with mismatch repair-deficient cancer. The CDR3 runs from the conserved cysteine through the conserved F or W. The order of the fields is D gene, V gene, J gene, clone size, CDR3 protein, CDR3 DNA. D genes are given only for firm matches. The size of a clone is reported for some rows only, either as once, few or many, or as a class for expanded clones.

d_gene: NA
v_gene: TRBV9
j_gene: TRBJ1-3
abundance: NA
CDR3aa: CASSVVGTSGNTIYF
CDR3nt: TGTGCCAGCAGCGTAGTGGGGACCTCTGGAAACACCATATATTTT

d_gene: TRBD2
v_gene: TRBV7-9
j_gene: TRBJ2-2
abundance: NA
CDR3aa: CASSSPIAGGTGELFF
CDR3nt: TGTGCCAGCAGCTCTCCGATAGCGGGAGGCACCGGGGAGCTGTTTTTT

d_gene: NA
v_gene: TRBV19
j_gene: TRBJ1-5
abundance: few
CDR3aa: CASSIVQGANQPQHF
CDR3nt: TGTGCCAGTAGTATAGTGCAGGGAGCGAATCAGCCCCAGCATTTT

d_gene: NA
v_gene: TRBV7-9
j_gene: TRBJ2-7
abundance: few
CDR3aa: CASTPSRGYEQYF
CDR3nt: TGTGCCAGCACCCCAAGTCGGGGATACGAGCAGTACTTC

d_gene: NA
v_gene: TRBV27
j_gene: TRBJ2-3
abundance: NA
CDR3aa: CASGERTVTDTQYF
CDR3nt: TGTGCCAGCGGGGAAAGGACGGTCACAGATACGCAGTATTTT

d_gene: TRBD1
v_gene: TRBV5-1
j_gene: TRBJ2-7
abundance: NA
CDR3aa: CASSPDRGYEQYF
CDR3nt: TGCGCCAGCAGCCCGGACAGGGGTTACGAGCAGTACTTC

d_gene: NA
v_gene: TRBV27
j_gene: TRBJ1-5
abundance: NA
CDR3aa: CATRLGSVGNQPQHF
CDR3nt: TGTGCCACCCGGCTAGGGTCTGTGGGCAATCAGCCCCAGCATTTT

d_gene: TRBD1
v_gene: TRBV10-3
j_gene: TRBJ1-2
abundance: NA
CDR3aa: CAMAGQGSYGYTF
CDR3nt: TGTGCCATGGCGGGACAGGGGAGCTATGGCTACACCTTC

d_gene: NA
v_gene: TRBV7-2
j_gene: TRBJ2-2
abundance: once
CDR3aa: CASSLTGLPMYANTGELFF
CDR3nt: TGTGCCAGCAGCTTAACCGGCCTTCCCATGTACGCGAACACCGGGGAGCTGTTTTTT

d_gene: TRBD2
v_gene: TRBV5-1
j_gene: TRBJ2-1
abundance: NA
CDR3aa: CASNPTSGRANEQFF
CDR3nt: TGCGCCAGCAACCCGACTAGCGGGAGGGCCAATGAGCAGTTCTTC

d_gene: TRBD1
v_gene: TRBV28
j_gene: TRBJ1-1
abundance: NA
CDR3aa: CASSFQGYRGKGNTEAFF
CDR3nt: TGTGCCAGCAGTTTCCAAGGGTACAGGGGTAAGGGAAACACTGAAGCTTTCTTT

d_gene: TRBD1
v_gene: TRBV11-2
j_gene: TRBJ2-7
abundance: few
CDR3aa: CASSRTGFKQYF
CDR3nt: TGTGCCAGCAGCCGGACAGGTTTCAAGCAGTACTTC

d_gene: NA
v_gene: TRBV6-5
j_gene: TRBJ2-7
abundance: NA
CDR3aa: CASSGQSYEQYF
CDR3nt: TGTGCCAGCAGTGGACAGTCCTACGAGCAGTACTTC

d_gene: TRBD1
v_gene: TRBV5-6
j_gene: TRBJ2-7
abundance: NA
CDR3aa: CASSSPGQGTYEQYF
CDR3nt: TGTGCCAGCAGCTCCCCGGGACAGGGGACCTACGAGCAGTACTTC

d_gene: NA
v_gene: TRBV5-6
j_gene: TRBJ2-1
abundance: NA
CDR3aa: CASSLKGYYNEQFF
CDR3nt: TGTGCCAGCAGCTTAAAGGGCTACTACAATGAGCAGTTCTTC

d_gene: TRBD2
v_gene: TRBV27
j_gene: TRBJ2-5
abundance: NA
CDR3aa: CASSLTSGRALEETQYF
CDR3nt: TGTGCCAGCAGCCTCACTAGCGGGAGGGCCCTCGAAGAGACCCAGTACTTC

d_gene: NA
v_gene: TRBV9
j_gene: TRBJ2-1
abundance: NA
CDR3aa: CASSLRWVGDEQFF
CDR3nt: TGTGCCAGCAGCCTCAGGTGGGTGGGGGATGAGCAGTTCTTC

d_gene: NA
v_gene: TRBV13
j_gene: TRBJ2-2
abundance: NA
CDR3aa: CASSNRDGVNTGELFF
CDR3nt: TGTGCCAGCAGCAACCGGGACGGAGTGAACACCGGGGAGCTGTTTTTT

d_gene: TRBD2
v_gene: TRBV4-2
j_gene: TRBJ2-1
abundance: NA
CDR3aa: CASSQGSGISEQFF
CDR3nt: TGTGCCAGCAGCCAAGGGAGCGGGATAAGTGAGCAGTTCTTC

d_gene: TRBD1
v_gene: TRBV11-1
j_gene: TRBJ2-1
abundance: NA
CDR3aa: CASSLDRGHNEQFF
CDR3nt: TGTGCCAGCAGCTTGGACAGGGGCCACAATGAGCAGTTCTTC

d_gene: NA
v_gene: TRBV29-1
j_gene: TRBJ2-2
abundance: NA
CDR3aa: CSGGDTGELFF
CDR3nt: TGCAGCGGCGGGGACACCGGGGAGCTGTTTTTT

d_gene: NA
v_gene: TRBV4-1
j_gene: TRBJ2-2
abundance: few
CDR3aa: CASSQAARTGELFF
CDR3nt: TGCGCCAGCAGCCAAGCTGCCAGGACCGGGGAGCTGTTTTTT

d_gene: TRBD1
v_gene: TRBV2
j_gene: TRBJ1-2
abundance: NA
CDR3aa: CASRQGGHGYTF
CDR3nt: TGTGCCAGTAGACAGGGCGGCCATGGCTACACCTTC

d_gene: NA
v_gene: TRBV6-5
j_gene: TRBJ2-1
abundance: NA
CDR3aa: CASSAGLRNEQFF
CDR3nt: TGTGCCAGCAGTGCGGGACTCCGCAATGAGCAGTTCTTC

d_gene: TRBD1
v_gene: TRBV5-1
j_gene: TRBJ1-3
abundance: NA
CDR3aa: CASSPYTGAGNTIYF
CDR3nt: TGCGCCAGCAGCCCATACACAGGGGCAGGAAACACCATATATTTT

d_gene: NA
v_gene: TRBV10-1
j_gene: TRBJ2-5
abundance: NA
CDR3aa: CASSEEFGTQYF
CDR3nt: TGCGCCAGCAGTGAGGAGTTTGGGACCCAGTACTTC

d_gene: NA
v_gene: TRBV2
j_gene: TRBJ1-2
abundance: NA
CDR3aa: CASSEAGWDSYGYTF
CDR3nt: TGTGCCAGCAGTGAAGCCGGGTGGGACTCCTATGGCTACACCTTC

d_gene: NA
v_gene: TRBV15
j_gene: TRBJ1-4
abundance: NA
CDR3aa: CATSRDRREEKLFF
CDR3nt: TGTGCCACCAGCAGAGATAGGAGAGAGGAAAAACTGTTTTTT

d_gene: TRBD1
v_gene: TRBV5-1
j_gene: TRBJ2-5
abundance: NA
CDR3aa: CASSTRQGGETQYF
CDR3nt: TGCGCCAGCAGCACGCGACAGGGGGGGGAGACCCAGTACTTC

d_gene: NA
v_gene: TRBV5-1
j_gene: TRBJ2-1
abundance: once
CDR3aa: CASSLSFTYNEQFF
CDR3nt: TGCGCCAGCAGCTTGTCCTTTACCTACAATGAGCAGTTCTTC

d_gene: NA
v_gene: TRBV5-4
j_gene: TRBJ1-1
abundance: NA
CDR3aa: CASSPGQGRNTEAFF
CDR3nt: TGTGCCAGCAGCCCCGGTCAGGGGAGGAACACTGAAGCTTTCTTT

d_gene: NA
v_gene: TRBV19
j_gene: TRBJ1-1
abundance: NA
CDR3aa: CASESRDLNTEAFF
CDR3nt: TGTGCCAGTGAAAGCAGGGACTTGAACACTGAAGCTTTCTTT

d_gene: NA
v_gene: TRBV7-6
j_gene: TRBJ2-3
abundance: NA
CDR3aa: CASSLYEGDTQYF
CDR3nt: TGTGCCAGCAGCTTATATGAGGGAGATACGCAGTATTTT

d_gene: TRBD2
v_gene: TRBV11-2
j_gene: TRBJ2-1
abundance: few
CDR3aa: CASRRLLAGRYNEQFF
CDR3nt: TGTGCCAGCAGGCGATTACTAGCGGGAAGATACAATGAGCAGTTCTTC

d_gene: NA
v_gene: TRBV4-1
j_gene: TRBJ2-2
abundance: NA
CDR3aa: CASSQDSGRNTGELFF
CDR3nt: TGCGCCAGCAGCCAAGACTCAGGGAGGAACACCGGGGAGCTGTTTTTT

d_gene: NA
v_gene: TRBV2
j_gene: TRBJ1-4
abundance: NA
CDR3aa: CATTGGEKLFF
CDR3nt: TGTGCCACCACCGGGGGTGAAAAACTGTTTTTT

d_gene: NA
v_gene: TRBV2
j_gene: TRBJ2-2
abundance: NA
CDR3aa: CASTYGYRTGELFF
CDR3nt: TGTGCCAGCACCTACGGGTACCGCACCGGGGAGCTGTTTTTT

d_gene: NA
v_gene: TRBV5-8
j_gene: TRBJ2-5
abundance: NA
CDR3aa: CASSPGGRGGLETQYF
CDR3nt: TGTGCCAGCAGCCCGGGTGGTAGAGGGGGGCTGGAGACCCAGTACTTC

d_gene: NA
v_gene: TRBV4-2
j_gene: TRBJ2-1
abundance: NA
CDR3aa: CASSLAGLGLASVNEQFF
CDR3nt: TGTGCCAGCAGCTTGGCCGGACTGGGGCTAGCGTCAGTCAATGAGCAGTTCTTC

d_gene: NA
v_gene: TRBV6-1
j_gene: TRBJ1-2
abundance: few
CDR3aa: CASKAGRMNGYTF
CDR3nt: TGTGCCAGCAAGGCCGGCCGCATGAATGGCTACACCTTC

d_gene: NA
v_gene: TRBV19
j_gene: TRBJ2-1
abundance: NA
CDR3aa: CASSIGLLNEQFF
CDR3nt: TGTGCCAGTAGTATTGGGCTACTCAATGAGCAGTTCTTC

d_gene: NA
v_gene: TRBV6-6
j_gene: TRBJ2-3
abundance: NA
CDR3aa: CASSYEVDTQYF
CDR3nt: TGTGCCAGCAGTTATGAGGTGGATACGCAGTATTTT

d_gene: NA
v_gene: TRBV5-1
j_gene: TRBJ2-3
abundance: NA
CDR3aa: CASSPGDTYTDTQYF
CDR3nt: TGCGCCAGCAGCCCTGGGGACACCTACACAGATACGCAGTATTTT

d_gene: TRBD1
v_gene: TRBV7-9
j_gene: TRBJ2-3
abundance: NA
CDR3aa: CASSPGTVLDTQYF
CDR3nt: TGTGCCAGCAGCCCCGGGACAGTTCTAGATACGCAGTATTTT

d_gene: NA
v_gene: TRBV7-2
j_gene: TRBJ2-7
abundance: NA
CDR3aa: CASSSAGSSYEQYF
CDR3nt: TGTGCCAGCAGCTCCGCGGGGAGCTCCTACGAGCAGTACTTC

d_gene: TRBD1
v_gene: TRBV19
j_gene: TRBJ1-1
abundance: NA
CDR3aa: CASSIHLRQGWVTEAFF
CDR3nt: TGTGCCAGTAGTATCCACCTGCGACAGGGGTGGGTCACTGAAGCTTTCTTT

d_gene: NA
v_gene: TRBV5-6
j_gene: TRBJ2-3
abundance: NA
CDR3aa: CASSFNGGASTDTQYF
CDR3nt: TGTGCCAGCAGCTTTAACGGAGGGGCTAGCACAGATACGCAGTATTTT

d_gene: NA
v_gene: TRBV29-1
j_gene: TRBJ2-1
abundance: NA
CDR3aa: CSVEVNFGSEQFF
CDR3nt: TGCAGCGTTGAAGTGAACTTCGGGAGTGAGCAGTTCTTC

d_gene: NA
v_gene: TRBV5-1
j_gene: TRBJ2-5
abundance: NA
CDR3aa: CASSLDIGTKQETQYF
CDR3nt: TGCGCCAGCAGCTTGGATATTGGGACAAAACAAGAGACCCAGTACTTC

d_gene: NA
v_gene: TRBV5-4
j_gene: TRBJ2-1
abundance: few
CDR3aa: CASSSDNEQFF
CDR3nt: TGTGCCAGCAGCTCCGACAATGAGCAGTTCTTC

d_gene: TRBD2
v_gene: TRBV6-1
j_gene: TRBJ2-5
abundance: NA
CDR3aa: CASAGGGGETQYF
CDR3nt: TGTGCCAGCGCCGGGGGGGGCGGGGAGACCCAGTACTTC